This is a list of T cell receptor beta chains from one sample in a study of CD8 T cells in Susac syndrome. One entry per CDR3 protein results from TCRdb running MiXCR on the immunoSEQ multiplex PCR reads. Of under 250,000 distinct CDR3 sequences listed, 93% are singletons. Specimen: CD4+ T cells from PBMCs. Source of these receptors: a human donor with multiple sclerosis. CDR3s include the opening cysteine and the closing phenylalanine or tryptophan. D genes are given only for firm matches. Expanded clones get a size class; other rows say once, few or many, or leave the size out.

clone_size	j_call	d_call	v_call	cdr3_nt	cdr3_aa
-	TRBJ1-5	TRBD1	TRBV19	TGTGCCAGTAGTATAGGAGGGGGAGGGACAGCATACAATCAGCCCCAGCATTTT	CASSIGGGGTAYNQPQHF
once	TRBJ2-5	TRBD2	TRBV3-1	TGTGCCAGCAGTCCCTCTGCGGGAGACGGAGAGACCCAGTACTTC	CASSPSAGDGETQYF
-	TRBJ2-5	TRBD2	TRBV2	TGTGCCAGCAGAGAGCGGGGGGCGCAAGAGACCCAGTACTTC	CASRERGAQETQYF
-	TRBJ2-5	TRBD2	TRBV5-4	TGTGCCAGCAGCTTTGATCTAGCGGAGGTGGAGACCCAGTACTTC	CASSFDLAEVETQYF
-	TRBJ2-7	-	TRBV20-1	TGCAGTGCTAGTACCCGGACTGGGACCTACGAGCAGTACTTC	CSASTRTGTYEQYF
-	TRBJ2-7	-	TRBV13	TGTGCCAGCAGCCTACCAGGGACCTCCCCCTACGAGCAGTACTTC	CASSLPGTSPYEQYF
-	TRBJ2-1	-	TRBV29-1	TGCAGCGTTGGCGGCGGATACAATGAGCAGTTCTTC	CSVGGGYNEQFF
-	TRBJ2-2	-	TRBV3-1	TGTGCCAGCAGGAGCAGACTGAACACCGGGGAGCTGTTTTTT	CASRSRLNTGELFF
-	TRBJ2-7	TRBD2	TRBV5-1	TGCGCCAGCAGCCCGGGGACTAGCGGGGGGAAGGCCTACGAGCAGTACTTC	CASSPGTSGGKAYEQYF
-	TRBJ1-5	TRBD1	TRBV27	TGTGCCAGCAGGAGGACAGGGGGCGTCGATCAGCCCCAGCATTTT	CASRRTGGVDQPQHF
-	TRBJ2-3	TRBD2	TRBV12-3/TRBV12-4	TGTGCCAGCAGCCGCTCCAACCTAGCGGGGGCCACAGATACGCAGTATTTT	CASSRSNLAGATDTQYF
-	TRBJ1-1	-	TRBV5-1	TGCGCCAGCAGCTGGGGCGTCGGGGGGCACACTGAAGCTTTCTTT	CASSWGVGGHTEAFF
once	TRBJ1-2	-	TRBV4-1	TGCGCCAGCAGCCAACCAGCAGGGCCCCGGGACTTCTATGGCTACACCTTC	CASSQPAGPRDFYGYTF
-	TRBJ2-7	-	TRBV12-3/TRBV12-4	TGTGCCAGCAGTCTCTCACAGGGAACCGAGCAGTACTTC	CASSLSQGTEQYF
once	TRBJ2-2	TRBD2	TRBV5-6	TGTGCCAGCAGCTTGGTAGCGGGGGGAAACACCGGGGAGCTGTTTTTT	CASSLVAGGNTGELFF
-	TRBJ2-1	TRBD2	TRBV12-3/TRBV12-4	TGTGCCAGCAGTGCCCTTCTGGCGGGGGGTTACAATGAGCAGTTCTTC	CASSALLAGGYNEQFF
once	TRBJ1-6	TRBD1	TRBV9	TGTGCCAGCAGCGTAGAAGGGACAGGGCTAAATTCACCCCTCCACTTT	CASSVEGTGLNSPLHF
-	TRBJ1-2	TRBD1	TRBV12-3/TRBV12-4	TGTGCCAGCAGCTCCGGGACAGGGCATTCGGGCTACACCTTC	CASSSGTGHSGYTF
-	TRBJ1-6	-	TRBV3-1	TGTGCCAGCAGCGCAAATTTAAATTCACCCCTCCACTTT	CASSANLNSPLHF
once	TRBJ2-7	TRBD2	TRBV5-1	TGCGCCAGCAGCTTATACCGGGGGACTAGCGCAACCTACGAGCAGTACTTC	CASSLYRGTSATYEQYF
-	TRBJ2-5	-	TRBV10-3	TGTGCCATCAGTGAGTTCTCGATCGGGAGTAAAGAGACCCAGTACTTC	CAISEFSIGSKETQYF
once	TRBJ1-2	-	TRBV14	TGTGCCAGCAGCCATCGACAGGCATCCCACCCCTATGGCTACACCTTC	CASSHRQASHPYGYTF
-	TRBJ2-3	-	TRBV14	TGTGCCAGCAGCCTAACCTATGGGACACCTACTGGCACAGATACGCAGTATTTT	CASSLTYGTPTGTDTQYF
-	TRBJ2-6	-	TRBV4-2	TGTGCCAGCAGCCAAGAAGGAGCCTCTGGGGCCAACGTCCTGACTTTC	CASSQEGASGANVLTF
-	TRBJ1-1	-	TRBV20-1	TGCAGTGCTAGACCGACAGCGGACACTGAAGCTTTCTTT	CSARPTADTEAFF
-	TRBJ1-5	-	TRBV9	TGTGCCAGCAGCGTCCAGGGCTTTGGTCAGCCCCAGCATTTT	CASSVQGFGQPQHF
-	TRBJ1-5	-	TRBV12-3/TRBV12-4	TGTGCCAGCAGTCCCGACACCGGGACGAATCAGCCCCAGCATTTT	CASSPDTGTNQPQHF
-	TRBJ1-2	-	TRBV27	TGTGCCAGCAGCCGAGCCCCACTATTAGGACATGGCTACACCTTC	CASSRAPLLGHGYTF
-	TRBJ2-4	TRBD1	TRBV5-4	TGTGCCAGCAGCTTGGGCCCCAACAGGGGTGACATTCAGTACTTC	CASSLGPNRGDIQYF
-	TRBJ2-7	-	TRBV28	TGTGCCAGCAGTTTGGGCAAGCGCGAGCAGTACTTC	CASSLGKREQYF
-	TRBJ2-3	TRBD1	TRBV20-1	TGCAGTGCTGCCGACAGGGTAGAAGATACGCAGTATTTT	CSAADRVEDTQYF
once	TRBJ1-1	-	TRBV29-1	TGCAGCGTATCCCGGGAGACAATGGCTCACACTGAAGCTTTCTTT	CSVSRETMAHTEAFF
once	TRBJ2-6	-	TRBV10-3	TGTGCCATCAGTGAGTCTGGGAGCTCTGGGGCCAACGTCCTGACTTTC	CAISESGSSGANVLTF
-	TRBJ2-1	TRBD1	TRBV2	TGTGCCAGCTCGGGTGTTGGGACAGGGCTCAATGAGCAGTTCTTC	CASSGVGTGLNEQFF
-	TRBJ1-1	-	TRBV20-1	TGCAGTGCTAGAGTGGGCGCGAACACTGAAGCTTTCTTT	CSARVGANTEAFF
-	TRBJ2-5	-	TRBV27	-	CASSFGPGTRWYF
-	TRBJ1-2	-	TRBV28	TGTGCCAGCAGCCCTCCTCGGGACATCTCTCGGGGCTACACCTTC	CASSPPRDISRGYTF
-	TRBJ1-2	-	TRBV29-1	TGCAGCGCCCATGGGGGGGACTATGGCTACACCTTC	CSAHGGDYGYTF
-	TRBJ1-5	-	TRBV6-1	TGTGCCAGCAGTGAATTTTGGAATAGCAATCAGCCCCAGCATTTT	CASSEFWNSNQPQHF
-	TRBJ2-4	-	TRBV19	TGTGCCATTAATCCGTACGGCAAAAACATTCAGTACTTC	CAINPYGKNIQYF
-	TRBJ1-2	TRBD1	TRBV5-1	TGCGCCAGCAGCTTGGCCTGGACAGGGAGGGAGAGAGGCTACACCTTC	CASSLAWTGRERGYTF
-	TRBJ2-2	-	TRBV6-1	TGTGCCAGCAGGGGGCTAAGTGGTATCACCGGGGAGCTGTTTTTT	CASRGLSGITGELFF
-	TRBJ2-1	TRBD2	TRBV20-1	TGCAGTGCTAGATCAGCGGGAGGGTACCATGAGCAGTTCTTC	CSARSAGGYHEQFF
-	TRBJ2-7	-	TRBV19	TGTGCCAGTAGTAATCAGGGAAGCTACGAGCAGTACTTC	CASSNQGSYEQYF
-	TRBJ1-5	-	TRBV24-1	TGTGCCACCAGTGAATCTAAAGTGGTTCAGCCCCAGCATTTT	CATSESKVVQPQHF
-	TRBJ2-5	TRBD1	TRBV3-1	TGTGCCAGCAGCCAGTTCCGCCAGGGGGCGAAGTCGACCCAGTACTTC	CASSQFRQGAKSTQYF
-	TRBJ2-1	-	TRBV5-4	TGTGCCAGCAGCTTCCCTATGCGGCATGAGCAGTTCTTC	CASSFPMRHEQFF
-	TRBJ1-3	-	TRBV2	TGTGCCCCGGAAGTGATTGGTGGAAACACCATATATTTT	CAPEVIGGNTIYF
-	TRBJ1-2	TRBD1	TRBV2	TGTGCCAGCAACGGGGACAGCGGAAGCTATGGCCACACCTTC	CASNGDSGSYGHTF
-	TRBJ2-2	-	TRBV19	TGTGCCAGCAGAGTTACTCCGAACACCGGGGAGCTGTTTTTT	CASRVTPNTGELFF
-	TRBJ1-6	TRBD1	TRBV5-4	TGTGCCAGCAGAGTTGGACAGGGGCTTAATTCACCCCTCCACTTT	CASRVGQGLNSPLHF